Listed here are 2 T cell receptor beta chains from one sample, sequenced in a study of blood T cell repertoires in COVID-19. Assay used: immunoSEQ multiplex PCR; TCRdb lists only in-frame clones, some missing. The table has over 150,000 clones, roughly four fifths seen once. Source material: peripheral blood. These receptors were obtained from a woman aged 70-85 years with COVID-19, enrolled during active disease.

The genes are TRBV13 and TRBJ2-1; D is undetermined. Germline CDR1 reads PRHDT; CDR2 reads FYEKMQ (reference sequence). This CDR3 comprises 15 residues. V was pared by 5 bases and J by 3 bases, with 14 bases between. CDR3 in amino acids: CASSHDGDLYNEQFF. In nucleotides, the CDR3 is TGTGCCAGCAGCCACGACGGAGACCTCTACAATGAGCAGTTCTTC.

This sequence joins TRBV12-3 or TRBV12-4 and TRBJ2-5; unclear D gene. The CDR3 is 12 residues long. Trimming removed 1 base from V and 10 bases from J, with 10 bases in between. CDR3 sequence (DNA): TGTGCCAGCAGTTTAGGCCCCTTCGGCCAGTACTTC. Protein: CASSLGPFGQYF.